This TCR beta chain originates from a study of CD8 T cells in ankylosing spondylitis. Overall study results and limits: Significant enrichment of disease-linked clones was reported in matched ankylosing spondylitis synovial fluid. What appeared characteristic of ankylosing spondylitis blood was a TCR beta motif of eight highly homologous variants. Disease-linked clones bore a CD8+ phenotype and were relatively rare in peripheral blood.

This clonotype has only a few counts. The antigen is undetermined. The germline V gene encodes CDR1 SGHRS and CDR2 YFSETQ. The CDR3 is 15 amino acids. V lost 0 bases to trimming and J lost 4 bases, with 13 bases between them. Quantitative 5'-RACE with molecular barcodes was used to make the TCR beta libraries. TCRdb reprocessed the 5' RACE reads via MiXCR and lists one record per CDR3 protein. The sample has about 130,000 distinct CDR3 sequences, approximately 9.9% seen once. The V gene is TRBV5-1, the J gene TRBJ1-1; D may be TRBD1 (6 bases). The sample consisted of blood, either unsorted or a sorted T cell fraction (not recorded which). This clonotype originated in a male donor with ankylosing spondylitis or in good health (not recorded which). Written as DNA, the CDR3 is TGCGCCAGCAGCTTGGTTCAGGGGATGGGCACTGAAGCTTTCTTT. It encodes CASSLVQGMGTEAFF. Full variable domain (outside the CDR3, taken from reference TRBV5-1 and TRBJ1-1): KAGVTQTPRYLIKTRGQQVTLSCSPISGHRSVSWYQQTPGQGLQFLFEYFSETQRNKGNFPGRFSGRQFSNSRSEMNVSTLELGDSALYLCASSLVQGMGTEAFFGQGTRLTVV.